This T cell receptor (beta chain) came from a study of cytomegalovirus exposure and HLA in healthy donors (dated by TCRdb to 2016 to 2017). Some background on the complete study: An earlier analysis of 550 to 700 of the donors reported roughly 270 Gb of sequence data and 117 million unique TCR beta sequences from 150 million to 200 million T cells. To decide whether each TCR beta V gene segment behaved as functional or pseudogenic, an earlier analysis of some 600 of the donors relied on high-throughput TCR beta sequencing. In a later genetic analysis, genome-wide SNP genotypes for about 55% of the roughly 670 donors were used, and that subset was treated as a discovery cohort. The study was designed to test whether signatures of past pathogen exposure could be identified by cataloging public T cell receptors. HLA typing covered class I and class II loci at four-digit resolution. To study patterns of TCR occurrence, a later analysis re-analyzed previously published TCR beta repertoires from around 700 donors and added high-resolution HLA genotyping. Using immunosequencing, the study profiled T cell repertoires from around 680 subjects and related those repertoires to cytomegalovirus serostatus. Of the 300 to 500 genotyped donors, approximately 80% were placed in the genetic ancestry cluster associated with self-reported Caucasian donors. Because of strong linkage in the cohort, 4 to 6 DR-DQ haplotypes were treated as single units for association and clustering. An early release covering more than 500 HLA-typed donors comprised approximately 300 gigabases of sequencing data and 85 million to 100 million unique TCR sequences. Donor age, sex, ethnicity and CMV serostatus were compiled together with the repertoire data. Rather than drawing on any new phenotypic data, the later analysis identified candidate immune exposures from TCR beta sequences and the way those sequences occurred across donors. Typing coverage differed by locus: A, B, C, DRB1 and DQB1 were typed in roughly 620-640 donors, DQA1 in 522, DPA1 in 600 to 610, and DPB1 in 450 to 490. To predict cytomegalovirus infection status, the study brought together high-throughput TCR immunosequencing, statistical association of individual TCRs with disease status, and machine learning. Every repertoire in the discovery cohort had been generated on one and the same sequencing platform. Among over 350 genotyped donors of the cohort, an average of about 240,000 unique TCR beta nucleotide sequences were sequenced per donor, around 20% of them non-productive. A separate validation cohort of over 95 different subjects was used in addition to the approximately 700-subject first cohort.

Remarks on this clone: The antigen it recognizes is unknown. No base quality values were provided; no much bigger clone lies one nucleotide off.

Overall study outcomes, separate from this receptor: A cluster of highly shared sequence variants was judged likely to be a technical artifact of the sequencing pipeline. Presence/absence analyses assumed roughly uniform sequencing depth across donors, an assumption that may not hold. A later genetic analysis associated a missense DCLRE1C variant with V-gene and J-gene trimming of TCR beta chains, and an independent cohort replicated the association. In a later analysis, 16,951 TCR beta sequences were associated with specific HLA alleles at a false discovery rate of 0.05. In a later analysis, HLA-associated TCR beta chains showed more clonal expansion and lower generation probabilities than non-associated chains that were equally common. In an earlier analysis of some 500 of the donors, most TCR beta V segments were observed in productive rearrangements about 87% or about 30% of the time, broadly matching IMGT annotations. A later analysis found that TCR association rates varied across HLA loci, with DRB1 alleles showing the most associated TCRs and HLA-C alleles the fewest. When HLA alleles, especially DR and DQ, strongly co-occurred, attributing TCR associations to individual alleles was difficult. CMV serostatus was the only immune exposure information available for the cohort. Only TCR beta chains were sequenced in this cohort, and the absence of alpha or paired-chain data limited detectable features. According to a later genetic analysis, donors in an Asian-associated ancestry cluster had fewer N-insertions in productive TCRs than the approximately 650-donor mean. Because counts were too low, some 17 rarely observed V segments, including chromosome 9 orphons, were excluded from the earlier analysis of several hundred of the donors. Cytomegalovirus status was reported to be diagnosed by the classifier with high specificity and sensitivity in both the original and validation cohorts. In vitro tests confirmed that a few of the cytomegalovirus-associated TCR beta chains recognize cytomegalovirus antigens. In a later analysis, several top co-occurrence clusters were reported to appear linked to parvovirus B19, influenza, CMV and Epstein-Barr virus. HLA typing was unavailable for some donors at each locus, so association tests used only the typed subset. The authors suggested that the approach could potentially be extended to other disease states and immunological phenotypes. Most TCR sequences were seen in very few donors, while some public TCRs were found in many individuals. The study gave a list of some 150 TCR beta chains associated with cytomegalovirus. A further reported finding was that TCR beta sequences accurately predicted the HLA-A and HLA-B alleles for most subjects in the first cohort. Correlated functional status among segregating V segments might be attributable to linkage disequilibrium, but an unknown experimental factor could not be ruled out. In a later analysis, most CMV-associated TCR beta chains were found to appear HLA-restricted, with HLA associations seemingly driven largely by CMV exposure. Some IMGT-functional V segments, including TRBV6-2 and TRBV6-3, could not be distinguished by the 87-base-pair reads and were therefore excluded.

In total, roughly 670 healthy bone marrow donors made up the cohort. At the time of sampling, all cohort members were nominally healthy, though unrecorded immune exposures were likely present. The donor was CMV seronegative and belonged to the group of 350 or so seronegative cohort members. A peripheral blood sample was collected from each donor, and TCR beta sequencing was performed on peripheral blood mononuclear cells. The Qiagen DNeasy Blood Extraction Kit was used to extract genomic DNA from the blood cell samples. The library was prepared using the immunoSEQ multiplex PCR assay. The multiplex PCR relied on a mix of 60 forward primers for TCR Vbeta segments and 13 reverse primers for TCR Jbeta segments. The CDR3 region of rearranged TCR beta genes was amplified from genomic DNA by a multiplex PCR assay. The Illumina HiSeq System was used to sequence the amplified TCR beta libraries as 87-base-pair reads. The study's own analysis went as follows. In a later analysis, tens of millions of unique TCR beta chains were counted across the 500 to 700 repertoires, and roughly 11 million of these chains were shared by at least two donors. To remove PCR and sequencing errors, raw reads were error-corrected and collapsed into unique sequences using a nearest-neighbor algorithm that merged closely related sequences. CDR3 sequences were aligned to IMGT reference sequences to assign V, D and J gene segments. Each retained sequence needed at least a six-nucleotide match to both a V gene segment and a J gene segment. A rearrangement was called productive if the CDR3 had no stop codons and remained in frame with V and J, and every other rearrangement was called non-productive. Following IMGT convention, CDR3 was defined as the stretch from the second conserved V-encoded cysteine to the conserved J-encoded phenylalanine. Sequences without an unambiguous match to a single V gene segment were excluded from the earlier analysis of 450 to 650 of the donors. An earlier analysis of roughly 590 of the donors called V segments functional above 56.7% productive rearrangements and segregating when the between-donor standard deviation exceeded 5%. A statistical classification framework was built to diagnose cytomegalovirus status from the catalog of TCR beta chain sequences. V and J gene assignment, in a later analysis, came from comparing TCR nucleotide sequences with IMGT/GENE-DB human TR gene sequences. Using the TCRdist pipeline, a later analysis assigned CDR3 sequences along with most-parsimonious VDJ recombination scenarios. In a later analysis, each TCR beta chain was defined by its CDR3 amino acid sequence together with its V-gene family, and reads lacking a unique V-gene family were excluded. As a way to deal with suspected cross-contamination and a sequencing artifact, a later analysis dropped over 550 nucleotide sequences that were highly shared and had low generation probability. In a later analysis, a clonal expansion index for each public chain was calculated from normalized within-repertoire ranks of inferred template counts. In a later analysis, generation probabilities were computed using a VDJ recombination model fitted to out-of-frame rearrangements, and the results were checked against IGoR. In a later analysis, TCR-TCR, TCR-HLA and TCR-CMV co-occurrence was scored with hypergeometric tests, and a repertoire-size bias correction was applied to TCR pairs. To estimate false discovery rates, a later analysis permuted the HLA or CMV assignments 20 times. In a later analysis, co-occurring TCRs were grouped using DBSCAN, and TCRdist sequence similarity was added for clustering within HLA-allele-positive subsets. Co-occurrence clustering excluded repertoires with fewer than 30,000 or more than 120,000 public chains, plus five with anomalous nucleotide sharing. TCRdb mirrors the immuneACCESS table, restricted to in-frame sequences. Some clones are absent from its copies; in checked studies, under half trace to an unresolved V gene, and the reason for the others is unknown. That table is the source of V, J and clone size, and D and trimming were worked out from the DNA. For this sample the table gives some 210,000 clones, of which 78% were detected only once. The ten top clones hold 3.8% of the sample.

The CDR3, cysteine through phenylalanine, is 17 amino acids long. Only the CDR3 portion is preserved as DNA: 51 bases, with reading frame beginning at the first base. Germline trimming amounts to 5 bases on V and 0 bases on J, with 12 as the count of junction bases outside the gene matches. CDR1 and CDR2, looked up from the germline V gene (reference sequence), are SEHNR and FQNEAQ. The sequencing input was PBMCs. Recombination linked TRBV7-9 to TRBJ2-7; a stretch of 8 junction bases matches TRBD1. The sequence was collected from a male donor in good health and CMV-seronegative. The CDR3 region has the sequence CASSHPIDRGSSYEQYF. Here is the DNA: TGTGCCAGCAGCCACCCAATCGACAGGGGAAGCTCCTACGAGCAGTACTTC.